The clone carrying this T cell receptor beta chain was detected ten times or more. The data derive from a study of metastatic and nonmetastatic thyroid tumors. V was shortened by 3 bases and J by 5 bases, with 16 bases between the two germline ends. CDR1 is LNHDA and CDR2 is SQIVND in the germline V gene (reference sequence). This CDR3 has 15 amino acids. Thyroid surgery was preceded by no treatment in any patient. TCRdb re-clonotyped the PCR reads through MiXCR. The table includes about 19,000 clones, 25% to 30% detected once. Sequenced material: blood. The chain couples TRBV19 to TRBJ2-5, with D maybe TRBD1 (6 bases). The clonotype comes from a male donor with papillary thyroid cancer or a benign thyroid nodule (not recorded which). Some clones in this sample may be carry-over from other donors' samples. The CDR3 region is CASSMDQGILETQYF. The CDR3 DNA follows: TGTGCCAGTAGTATGGATCAGGGGATTTTGGAGACCCAGTACTTC.